This TCR beta chain was retrieved from a study of blood T cell repertoires in COVID-19. Study context: T cells, B-cell-depleted T cells, or PBMCs provided the cDNA or gDNA that served as material.

Clones were read by immunoSEQ multiplex PCR, and TCRdb kept only the in-frame ones, dropping some. This table holds some 300,000 clones, approximately 88% found once. Trimming at V came to 3 bases and at J to 5 bases, leaving 14 bases not matched to a gene. The length of the CDR3 is 20 residues. Germline V gives CDR1 MNHEY, CDR2 SMNVEV (reference sequence). Enrolled through a virtual design, the participants were between roughly 18 and 100 years of age and came from about two dozen US areas. Which cohort a participant joined came from the clinical history participants gave. Recovered status applied to Cohort 3 donors who had two consecutive negative PCRs. It also applied to those with clearance or with symptom resolution.

The receptor's source is a young woman who had recovered from COVID-19. The sequenced sample was PBMCs or T cells enriched from blood (not recorded which). The chain recombines TRBV27 with TRBJ2-1; TRBD2 agrees at 15 bases. The CDR3 DNA sequence: TGTGCCAGCAGTTTTCTAGGGACTAGCGGGAGGCGGGGCCCGGACAATGAGCAGTTCTTC. As protein: CASSFLGTSGRRGPDNEQFF.